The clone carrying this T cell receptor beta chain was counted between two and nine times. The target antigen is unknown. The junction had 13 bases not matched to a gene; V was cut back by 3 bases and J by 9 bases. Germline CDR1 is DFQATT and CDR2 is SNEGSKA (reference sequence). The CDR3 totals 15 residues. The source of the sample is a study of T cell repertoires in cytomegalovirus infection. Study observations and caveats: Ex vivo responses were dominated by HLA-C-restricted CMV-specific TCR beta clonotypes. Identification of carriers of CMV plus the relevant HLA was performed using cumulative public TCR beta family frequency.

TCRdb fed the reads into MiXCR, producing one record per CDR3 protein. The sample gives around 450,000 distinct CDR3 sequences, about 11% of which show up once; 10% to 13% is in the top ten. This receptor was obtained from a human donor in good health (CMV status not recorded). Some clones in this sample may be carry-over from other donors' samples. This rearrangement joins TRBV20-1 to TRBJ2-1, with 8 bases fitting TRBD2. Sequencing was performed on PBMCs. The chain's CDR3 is CSARPPGLVGSEQFF. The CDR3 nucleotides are TGCAGTGCTAGGCCACCGGGACTAGTGGGTTCTGAGCAGTTCTTC.